This entry lists 29 T cell receptor beta chains sequenced from one sample in a study of T cells after posttransplantation cyclophosphamide. Assay: immunoSEQ multiplex PCR; the TCRdb copy retains only in-frame clones and omits some. The sample lists tens of thousands of clones; 90% to 95% were seen once. The source material was PBMCs. Receptors were obtained from a woman aged 25-40 years in good health and a related stem cell transplant donor.

The chain links TRBV4-1 to TRBJ1-3; D not resolved. V was clipped by 0 bases and J by 0 bases, with 21 bases between them. The CDR3 runs to 20 residues. Germline assignment: CDR1 MGHRA and CDR2 YSYEKL. CDR3 residues: CASSQEVVGSVRSSGNTIYF. The CDR3, as DNA: TGCGCCAGCAGCCAAGAGGTAGTAGGTTCAGTCAGGAGCTCTGGAAACACCATATATTTT.

The chain combines TRBV28 with TRBJ1-3; D gene ambiguous. The CDR3 is 16 amino acids. The germline CDR1 and CDR2 sequences are MDHEN and SYDVKM. Trimming took off 8 bases at V and 0 bases at J, with 17 bases between the two ends. The CDR3 sequence is CASSSGEVSSGNTIYF. DNA of the CDR3: TGTGCCAGCTCGTCCGGAGAAGTATCCTCTGGAAACACCATATATTTT.

The chain joins TRBV7-2 to TRBJ1-2; 9 positions agree with TRBD1. Per germline, CDR1 SGHTA and CDR2 FQGNSA. V lost 5 bases, J lost 7 bases, and 8 bases stayed unmatched. CDR3 size: 14 residues. CDR3 nucleotides: TGTGCCAGCAGCCGTATACAGGGGGCTTTTGGCTACACCTTC. It yields the protein CASSRIQGAFGYTF.

The CDR3 loop reads CASTLTEAFF. As DNA, the CDR3 is TGCGCCAGCACCCTAACTGAAGCTTTCTTT. The rearrangement joins TRBV10-1 to TRBJ1-1; D gene ambiguous. Germline CDR1 and CDR2: WNHNN and SYGVQD (reference sequence). Trimming stripped 7 bases from V and 5 bases from J, with 5 bases between. The CDR3 length is 10 residues.

The rearrangement links TRBV11-2 to TRBJ2-2; no definite D call. The CDR3 contains 14 residues. V gave up 5 bases and J gave up 1 base, with 8 bases separating them. Per germline, CDR1 SGHAT and CDR2 FQNNGV. Here the CDR3 DNA reads TGTGCCAGCAGCCCCAGACTGAACACCGGGGAGCTGTTTTTT. This gives the protein CASSPRLNTGELFF.

V and J are TRBV19 and TRBJ1-5; D uncertain. Germline-derived CDR1 and CDR2 are LNHDA and SQIVND (reference sequence). This CDR3 contains 18 residues. The V gene lost 3 bases and the J gene lost 5 bases, with 23 bases spanning the gap. CDR3 region: CASSMIFALGAGHQPQHF. In DNA form, the CDR3 reads TGTGCCAGTAGTATGATATTCGCCCTAGGAGCAGGACATCAGCCCCAGCATTTT.

The gene calls are TRBV4-2 and TRBJ2-5; D ambiguous. Trimming left V 0 bases short and J 3 bases short, with 11 bases between. Germline V lookup: CDR1 LGHNA, CDR2 YNFKEQ. The CDR3 consists of 15 residues. CDR3 residues: CASSQDPGWEETQYF. As DNA, the CDR3 is TGTGCCAGCAGCCAAGACCCGGGCTGGGAAGAGACCCAGTACTTC.

The V and J genes are TRBV5-6 and TRBJ2-3, with D tentatively TRBD2 (6 bases). V was shortened by 4 bases and J by 8 bases, with 29 bases between the two germline ends. This CDR3 spans 18 amino acids. CDR1 and CDR2 (germline): SGHDT, YYEEEE. CDR3 residues: CASSAAGVGLPFSGTQYF. For the CDR3, the DNA is TGTGCCAGCAGCGCGGCCGGCGTGGGACTCCCTTTTTCGGGTACGCAGTATTTT.

The genes are TRBV4-1 and TRBJ2-3; 9 nucleotides align to TRBD2. The CDR3 loop spans 18 amino acids. Trimming removed 0 bases from V and 3 bases from J; junction bases left unmatched: 10. Germline V gene lookup returns CDR1 MGHRA and CDR2 YSYEKL. CDR3 loop: CASSQEASGTSWTDTQYF. DNA of the CDR3: TGCGCCAGCAGCCAAGAAGCGTCCGGGACTAGCTGGACAGATACGCAGTATTTT.

V and J are TRBV11-1 and TRBJ1-1; 7 bases map to TRBD1. Germline V gene lookup returns CDR1 SGHAT and CDR2 FQDESV (reference sequence). The length of the CDR3 is 14 residues. The J segment lost 1 base and the V segment lost 5 bases, leaving 4 bases of the junction unmatched. This chain's CDR3 is CASSLRQGNTEAFF. The CDR3 coding sequence is TGTGCCAGCAGCCTAAGACAGGGGAACACTGAAGCTTTCTTT.

J is TRBJ1-1 and V is TRBV18; 7 positions agree with TRBD1. V dropped 3 bases and J dropped 2; count of bases not matched to a gene: 12. This CDR3 spans 17 amino acids. Germline V lookup: CDR1 KGHSH, CDR2 LQKENI. The CDR3 DNA sequence: TGTGCCAGCTCACCGTCGCCCAAGACAGGGCTAAACACTGAAGCTTTCTTT. Amino acid sequence: CASSPSPKTGLNTEAFF.

The chain employs TRBV19 and TRBJ1-6; D is unclear. V lost 2 bases and J 9 bases, leaving 5 bases between the germline ends. The CDR3 has 12 amino acids. Germline V gene data show CDR1 as LNHDA and CDR2 as SQIVND (reference sequence). CDR3 residues: CASSIRGSPLHF. CDR3 sequence (DNA): TGTGCCAGTAGTATACGAGGTTCACCCCTCCACTTT.

This clone was found once. The chain combines TRBV7-2 with TRBJ2-3, with TRBD2 matching 9 bases. The trim removed 6 bases at V and 5 bases at J, leaving 3 bases unmatched. Germline V gene sequence: CDR1 SGHTA, CDR2 FQGNSA. This CDR3 has 13 amino acids. CDR3 in amino acids: CASRASGVDTQYF. Written as DNA, the CDR3 is TGTGCCAGCAGGGCTAGCGGGGTAGATACGCAGTATTTT.

The chain employs TRBV14 and TRBJ1-3; a weak D match, TRBD1 (5 bases). Deletions cut 0 bases from V and 7 bases from J, with 16 bases between. The V gene's germline CDR1 is SGHDN and CDR2 FVKESK. CDR3 length: 16 residues. This chain's CDR3 is CASSQDKAGTMNTIYF. The CDR3 DNA reads as TGTGCCAGCAGCCAAGATAAGGCAGGGACGATGAACACCATATATTTT.

The V and J genes are TRBV6-4 and TRBJ1-1; D gene uncertain. This CDR3 spans 14 amino acids. Germline V gene sequence: CDR1 MRHNA, CDR2 SNTAGT. V shed 3 bases and J shed 4 bases, with 12 bases lying between them. The CDR3: CASSEGPVGTEAFF. The CDR3 DNA follows: TGTGCCAGCAGTGAAGGGCCGGTGGGCACTGAAGCTTTCTTT.

This clone was recorded only once. J is TRBJ1-6 and V is TRBV7-2; D is possibly TRBD1 (6 bases). The germline V gene encodes CDR1 SGHTA and CDR2 FQGNSA. The CDR3 is 16 amino acids. V lost 5 bases to trimming and J lost 11 bases, with 22 bases between them. The CDR3 nucleotides are TGTGCCAGCAGCCCAACCGGGGCAGGGGTCGGGACACCCCTCCACTTT. It encodes CASSPTGAGVGTPLHF. Full variable domain (outside the CDR3, taken from reference TRBV7-2 and TRBJ1-6): GAGVSQSPSNKVTEKGKDVELRCDPISGHTALYWYRQSLGQGLEFLIYFQGNSAPDKSGLPSDRFSAERTGGSVSTLTIQRTQQEDSAVYLCASSPTGAGVGTPLHFGNGTRLTVT.

The V and J genes are TRBV7-6 and TRBJ1-4, with 7 bases lining up with TRBD1. Trimming removed 2 bases from V and 8 bases from J; junction bases left unmatched: 2. Germline V gene data show CDR1 as SGHVS and CDR2 as FNYEAQ. The CDR3 covers 13 residues. CDR3 sequence (DNA): TGTGCCAGCAGCTTAACAGGGGACGAAAAACTGTTTTTT. Its protein is CASSLTGDEKLFF.

This sequence joins TRBV9 and TRBJ2-2; D is unclear. Trimming cost V 0 bases and J 5 bases, with 8 bases left between them. This CDR3 has 14 amino acids. The V gene's germline CDR1 is SGDLS and CDR2 YYNGEE. The CDR3 region is CASSVAYGTGELFF. The CDR3 nucleotides read TGTGCCAGCAGCGTAGCGTATGGAACCGGGGAGCTGTTTTTT.

V is TRBV28 and J is TRBJ2-2, with a tentative D call TRBD1 (5 bases). The CDR3 extends over 16 amino acids. V was pared by 0 bases and J by 4 bases, with 12 bases between. Per the germline V gene, CDR1 is MDHEN and CDR2 is SYDVKM. CDR3 nucleotide sequence: TGTGCCAGCAGTTTATGGGGGCACAGTCCCACCGGGGAGCTGTTTTTT. Translation: CASSLWGHSPTGELFF.

The V and J genes are TRBV2 and TRBJ1-3; D is unclear. This CDR3 has 15 residues. Per the germline V gene, CDR1 is SNHLY and CDR2 is FYNNEI. V was cut by 7 bases and J by 0 bases, with 13 bases left in between. CDR3 bases: TGTGCCAGCACCCTACAACATTCCTCTGGAAACACCATATATTTT. Translated: CASTLQHSSGNTIYF.

The V and J genes are TRBV7-2 and TRBJ2-1; D is uncertain. The CDR3 loop spans 11 amino acids. The ends were cut back, 5 bases at V and 9 bases at J, with 8 bases in the middle. The V gene's germline CDR1 is SGHTA and CDR2 FQGNSA. The CDR3, as DNA: TGTGCCAGCAGCCGACTGGGTGAGCAGTTCTTC. This encodes CASSRLGEQFF.

The gene calls are TRBV5-5 and TRBJ1-1; a weak D match, TRBD1 (6 bases). Germline CDR1 SGHKS, CDR2 YYEKEE (reference sequence). The CDR3 loop spans 15 amino acids. The V end lost 3 bases, the J end lost 4 bases, and 16 bases lay between the germline ends. In DNA form, the CDR3 reads TGTGCCAGCAGCTCTGGGGGCGGGGGCCGCACTGAAGCTTTCTTT. It yields the protein CASSSGGGGRTEAFF.

This sequence joins TRBV4-3 and TRBJ2-3; TRBD1 is a possible D gene (6 bases). V was shortened by 2 bases and J by 1 base, with 10 bases between the two germline ends. CDR3 length: 15 amino acids. The germline V gene encodes CDR1 LGHNA and CDR2 YSLEER. The CDR3 bases are TGCGCCAGCAGCCAACAACAGGGAGGCACAGATACGCAGTATTTT. Translation gives CASSQQQGGTDTQYF.

This chain joins TRBV6-1 and TRBJ1-2; TRBD1 agrees at 7 bases. Germline CDR1 reads MNHNS; CDR2 reads SASEGT. With V trimmed by 2 bases and J by 5 bases, 8 bases remained unmatched. This CDR3 spans 15 amino acids. This CDR3 is CASSELPGQSYGYTF. Here the CDR3 DNA reads TGTGCCAGCAGTGAACTCCCGGGACAGAGTTATGGCTACACCTTC.

This chain connects TRBV29-1 to TRBJ1-3, with no clear D. CDR3 size: 11 residues. Germline V gene sequence: CDR1 SQVTM, CDR2 ANQGSEA. The ends were cut back, 4 bases at V and 1 base at J, with 2 bases in the middle. DNA of the CDR3: TGCAGCGTTGGGTCTGGAAACACCATATATTTT. It encodes CSVGSGNTIYF.

The rearrangement joins TRBV9 to TRBJ2-1; 8 bases agree with TRBD2. Germline loops: CDR1 SGDLS, CDR2 YYNGEE. V shed 0 bases, J shed 7 bases, and the junction held 9 bases outside the gene matches. The CDR3 is 16 residues long. CDR3 protein: CASSVGGGTRGNEQFF. The CDR3 DNA reads TGTGCCAGCAGCGTAGGTGGGGGGACTAGGGGGAATGAGCAGTTCTTC.

The V and J genes are TRBV27 and TRBJ1-4; 7 positions agree with TRBD1. The CDR3 consists of 15 residues. Germline CDR1 MNHEY, CDR2 SMNVEV (reference sequence). V was pared by 4 bases and J by 3 bases, with 5 bases of the junction left unmatched. For the CDR3, the DNA is TGTGCCAGCAGTTCCTTACAGGGGTCTAATGAAAAACTGTTTTTT. Its translation is CASSSLQGSNEKLFF.

The CDR3 sequence: CASRQGESPLHF. Written as DNA, the CDR3 is TGTGCCAGCAGACAGGGTGAATCACCCCTCCACTTT. The chain is built from TRBV5-6 and TRBJ1-6; D is perhaps TRBD1 (6 bases). Trimming left V 5 bases short and J 10 bases short, with 10 bases between. Germline CDR1 reads SGHDT; CDR2 reads YYEEEE. CDR3 size: 12 residues.

The chain couples TRBV19 to TRBJ2-7; 7 bases map to TRBD1. Germline CDR1 and CDR2: LNHDA and SQIVND (reference sequence). This CDR3 contains 13 residues. The trim removed 4 bases at V and 2 bases at J, leaving 2 bases unmatched. The CDR3 region is CASSTDRAYEQYF. Written as DNA, the CDR3 is TGTGCCAGTAGTACAGACAGGGCCTACGAGCAGTACTTC.